This T cell receptor beta chain was sequenced for a study of T cell changes during pregnancy in multiple sclerosis. The method was immunoSEQ multiplex PCR; TCRdb's version includes in-frame clones alone and lacks a portion of them. The sample lists 90,000 to 130,000 clones; approximately 90% were seen once. Trimming took 1 base from V and 4 from J; bases not matched to a gene: 3. From germline, CDR1 is SSHAT and CDR2 FNYEAQ (reference sequence). This CDR3 is built from 15 residues. The material was peripheral blood, obtained in the third trimester of pregnancy. This clonotype was sampled from a female donor with multiple sclerosis, enrolled in a pregnancy study. V is TRBV7-7 and J is TRBJ2-5; 10 nucleotides match TRBD2. Here the CDR3 reads CASSLGLAGGETQYF. The CDR3 nucleotides read TGTGCCAGCAGCTTAGGACTAGCGGGTGGAGAGACCCAGTACTTC.